The subject of this entry is one T cell receptor beta chain. The antigen is unknown. This CDR3 region has 15 residues. CDR1 and CDR2 (germline): MDHEN, SYDVKM. V shed 2 bases, J shed 4 bases, and the junction held 8 bases outside the gene matches. These data originate in a study of T cells in Graves' hyperthyroidism and ophthalmopathy. Exclusions: uncontrolled infection, other autoimmune disease, pregnancy, lactation. For the diagnoses, clinical symptoms, serum thyroxine and TRAb, thyroid ultrasound and orbital computed tomography were used. Overall study results and limits: Blood also carried most thyroid clonotypes expanded above 0.001.

What was amplified from RNA transcripts were TCR beta CDR3 regions. An initial round of RT-PCR targeting the TCR CDR3 relied on the HTBI primer set. Using its own MiXCR run on the multiplex PCR reads, TCRdb lists one record per CDR3 protein. Of 350,000 or so distinct CDR3 sequences detected, approximately 18% appear once; the ten largest clones hold around 15%. V is TRBV28 and J is TRBJ2-7; TRBD1 matches at 7 bases. This TCR came from a woman in her thirties or forties with Graves' ophthalmopathy. Material: blood. CDR3 coding DNA: TGTGCCAGCAGTTTAGGGACAGCCTCCGGGTACGAGCAGTACTTC. This translates into CASSLGTASGYEQYF.